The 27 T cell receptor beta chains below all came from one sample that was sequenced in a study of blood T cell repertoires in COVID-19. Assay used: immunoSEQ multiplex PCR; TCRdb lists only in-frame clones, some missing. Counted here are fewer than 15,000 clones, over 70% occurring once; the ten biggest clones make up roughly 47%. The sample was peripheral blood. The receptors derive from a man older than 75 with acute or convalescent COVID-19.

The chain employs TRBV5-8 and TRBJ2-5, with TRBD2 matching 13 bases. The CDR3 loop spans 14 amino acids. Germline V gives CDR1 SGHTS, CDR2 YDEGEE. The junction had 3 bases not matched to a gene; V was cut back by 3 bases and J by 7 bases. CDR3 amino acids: CASSSTSGGGTQYF. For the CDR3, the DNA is TGTGCCAGCAGCTCTACTAGCGGGGGGGGGACCCAGTACTTC.

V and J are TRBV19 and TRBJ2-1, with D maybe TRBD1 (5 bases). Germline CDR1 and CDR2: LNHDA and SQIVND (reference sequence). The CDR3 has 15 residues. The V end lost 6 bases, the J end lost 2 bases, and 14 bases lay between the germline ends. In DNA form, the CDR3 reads TGTGCCAGTAGACCTTCGACAGCTACCTACAATGAGCAGTTCTTC. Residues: CASRPSTATYNEQFF.

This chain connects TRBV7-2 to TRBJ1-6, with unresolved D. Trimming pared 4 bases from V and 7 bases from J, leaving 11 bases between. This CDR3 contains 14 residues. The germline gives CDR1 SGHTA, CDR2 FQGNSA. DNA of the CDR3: TGTGCCAGCAGCTCGGAACTAGTGAATTCACCCCTCCACTTT. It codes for CASSSELVNSPLHF. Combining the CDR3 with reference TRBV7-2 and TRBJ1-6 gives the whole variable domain GAGVSQSPSNKVTEKGKDVELRCDPISGHTALYWYRQSLGQGLEFLIYFQGNSAPDKSGLPSDRFSAERTGGSVSTLTIQRTQQEDSAVYLCASSSELVNSPLHFGNGTRLTVT.

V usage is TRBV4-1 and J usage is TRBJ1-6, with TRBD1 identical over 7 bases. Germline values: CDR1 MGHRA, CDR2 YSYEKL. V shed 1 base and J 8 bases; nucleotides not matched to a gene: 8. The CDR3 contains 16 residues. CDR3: CASSQVKGALYSPLHF. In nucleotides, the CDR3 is TGCGCCAGCAGCCAAGTTAAGGGGGCATTGTATTCACCCCTCCACTTT.

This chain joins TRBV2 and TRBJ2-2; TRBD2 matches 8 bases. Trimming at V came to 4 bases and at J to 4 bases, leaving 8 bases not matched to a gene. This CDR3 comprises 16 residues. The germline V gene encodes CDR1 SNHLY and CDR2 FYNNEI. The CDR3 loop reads CASSVDSGRGTGELFF. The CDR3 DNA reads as TGTGCCAGCAGTGTGGACTCCGGGAGGGGCACCGGGGAGCTGTTTTTT.

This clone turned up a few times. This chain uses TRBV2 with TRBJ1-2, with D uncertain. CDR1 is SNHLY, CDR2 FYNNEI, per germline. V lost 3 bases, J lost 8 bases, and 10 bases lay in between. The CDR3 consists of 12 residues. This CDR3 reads CASSDRRGGYTF. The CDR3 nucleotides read TGTGCCAGCAGTGACCGCCGAGGGGGCTACACCTTC. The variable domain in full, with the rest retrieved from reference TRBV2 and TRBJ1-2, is EPEVTQTPSHQVTQMGQEVILRCVPISNHLYFYWYRQILGQKVEFLVSFYNNEISEKSEIFDDQFSVERPDGSNFTLKIRSTKLEDSAMYFCASSDRRGGYTFGSGTRLTVV.

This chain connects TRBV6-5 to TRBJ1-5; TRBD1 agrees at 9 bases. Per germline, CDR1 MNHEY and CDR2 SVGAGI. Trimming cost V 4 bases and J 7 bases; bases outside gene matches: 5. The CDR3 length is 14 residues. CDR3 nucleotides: TGTGCCAGCAGTTCGGGACAGGGTAACCAGCCCCAGCATTTT. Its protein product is CASSSGQGNQPQHF.

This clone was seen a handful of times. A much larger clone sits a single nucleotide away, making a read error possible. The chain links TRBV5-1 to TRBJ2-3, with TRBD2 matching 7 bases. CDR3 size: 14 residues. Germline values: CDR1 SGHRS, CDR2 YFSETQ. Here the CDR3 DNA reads TGCGCCCGCAGCGTGGGGGGGGTCAGGGATACGCAGTATTTT. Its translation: CARSVGGVRDTQYF.

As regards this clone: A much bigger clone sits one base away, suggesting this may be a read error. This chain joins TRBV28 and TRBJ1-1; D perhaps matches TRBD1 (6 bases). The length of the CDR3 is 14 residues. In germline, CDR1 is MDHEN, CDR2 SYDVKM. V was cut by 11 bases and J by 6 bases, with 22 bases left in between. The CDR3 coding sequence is TGTGCCCGCGTGGCGGGGGGGGGCATTGCTGAAGCTTTCTTT. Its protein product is CARVAGGGIAEAFF.

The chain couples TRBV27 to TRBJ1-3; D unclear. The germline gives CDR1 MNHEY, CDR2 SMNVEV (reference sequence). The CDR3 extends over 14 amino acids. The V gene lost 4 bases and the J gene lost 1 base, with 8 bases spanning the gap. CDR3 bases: TGTGCCAGCAGTTCCGGTTTGTCTGGAAACACCATATATTTT. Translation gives CASSSGLSGNTIYF.

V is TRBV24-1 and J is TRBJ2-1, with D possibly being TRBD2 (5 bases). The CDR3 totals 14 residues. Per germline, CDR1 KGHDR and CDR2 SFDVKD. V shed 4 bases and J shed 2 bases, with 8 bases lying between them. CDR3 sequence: CATSDPGTYNEQFF. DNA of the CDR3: TGTGCCACCAGTGACCCGGGGACCTACAATGAGCAGTTCTTC.

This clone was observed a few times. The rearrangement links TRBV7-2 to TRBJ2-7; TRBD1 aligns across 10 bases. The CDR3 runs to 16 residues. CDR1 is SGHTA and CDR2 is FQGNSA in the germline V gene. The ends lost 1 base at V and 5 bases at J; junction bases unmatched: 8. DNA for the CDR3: TGTGCCAGCAGCTTAGGACCGGGACAGGGGATCGACGAGCAGTACTTC. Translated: CASSLGPGQGIDEQYF.

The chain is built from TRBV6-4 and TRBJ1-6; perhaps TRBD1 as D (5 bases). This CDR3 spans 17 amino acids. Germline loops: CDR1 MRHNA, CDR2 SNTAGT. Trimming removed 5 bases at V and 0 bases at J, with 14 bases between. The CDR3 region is CASSPAGPPSYNSPLHF. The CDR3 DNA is TGTGCCAGCAGTCCCGCGGGGCCTCCCTCCTATAATTCACCCCTCCACTTT.

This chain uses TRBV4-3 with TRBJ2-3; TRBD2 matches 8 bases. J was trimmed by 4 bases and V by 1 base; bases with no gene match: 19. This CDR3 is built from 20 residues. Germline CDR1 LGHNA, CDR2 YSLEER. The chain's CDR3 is CASSQAGLGGVVGGPDTQYF. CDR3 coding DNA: TGCGCCAGCAGCCAAGCGGGACTAGGTGGGGTCGTAGGCGGGCCAGATACGCAGTATTTT.

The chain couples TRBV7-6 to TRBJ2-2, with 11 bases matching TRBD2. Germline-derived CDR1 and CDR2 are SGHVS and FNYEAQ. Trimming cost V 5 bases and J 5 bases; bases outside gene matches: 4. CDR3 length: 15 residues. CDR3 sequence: CASSLTSGVTGELFF. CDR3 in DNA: TGTGCCAGCAGCCTGACTAGCGGGGTGACCGGGGAGCTGTTTTTT.

CDR3 residues: CASSAPDRGKTEAFF. Here the CDR3 DNA reads TGCGCCAGCAGCGCCCCGGACAGGGGAAAAACTGAAGCTTTCTTT. V usage is TRBV5-1 and J usage is TRBJ1-1; 9 nucleotides match TRBD1. CDR3 length equals 15 residues. Germline V gives CDR1 SGHRS, CDR2 YFSETQ. J gave up 5 bases and V 4 bases, and 9 bases lay outside the gene matches. Complete variable domain (other parts from reference TRBV5-1 and TRBJ1-1): KAGVTQTPRYLIKTRGQQVTLSCSPISGHRSVSWYQQTPGQGLQFLFEYFSETQRNKGNFPGRFSGRQFSNSRSEMNVSTLELGDSALYLCASSAPDRGKTEAFFGQGTRLTVV.

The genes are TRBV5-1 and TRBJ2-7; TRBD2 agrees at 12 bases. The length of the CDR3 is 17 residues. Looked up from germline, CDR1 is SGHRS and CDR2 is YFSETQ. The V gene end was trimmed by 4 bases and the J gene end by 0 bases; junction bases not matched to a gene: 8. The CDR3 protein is CASSRGTSGGFSYEQYF. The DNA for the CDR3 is TGCGCCAGCAGCCGCGGTACTAGCGGGGGGTTCTCCTACGAGCAGTACTTC.

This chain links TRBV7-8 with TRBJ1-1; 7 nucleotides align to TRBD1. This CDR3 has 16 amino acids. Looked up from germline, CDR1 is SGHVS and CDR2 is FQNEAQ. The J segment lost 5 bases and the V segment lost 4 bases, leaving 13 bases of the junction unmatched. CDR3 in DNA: TGTGCCAGCAGCTCGAGCCGGACAGGTACGAATACTGAAGCTTTCTTT. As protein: CASSSSRTGTNTEAFF.

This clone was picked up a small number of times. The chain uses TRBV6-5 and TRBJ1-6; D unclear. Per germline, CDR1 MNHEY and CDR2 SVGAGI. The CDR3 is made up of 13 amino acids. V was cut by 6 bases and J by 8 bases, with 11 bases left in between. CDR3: CASRPGRDSPLHF. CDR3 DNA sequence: TGTGCCAGCAGGCCGGGAAGGGATTCACCCCTCCACTTT.

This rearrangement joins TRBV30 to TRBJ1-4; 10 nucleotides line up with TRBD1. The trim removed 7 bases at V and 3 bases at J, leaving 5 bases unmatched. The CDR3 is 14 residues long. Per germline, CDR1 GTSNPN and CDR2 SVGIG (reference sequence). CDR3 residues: CASGQGNSNEKLFF. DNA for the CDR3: TGTGCCTCGGGACAGGGGAACTCTAATGAAAAACTGTTTTTT.

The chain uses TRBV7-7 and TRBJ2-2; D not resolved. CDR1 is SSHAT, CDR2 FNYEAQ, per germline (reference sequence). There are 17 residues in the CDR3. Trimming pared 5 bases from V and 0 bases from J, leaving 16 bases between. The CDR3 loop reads CASSRNTVGANTGELFF. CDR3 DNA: TGTGCCAGCAGCCGTAACACAGTGGGCGCGAACACCGGGGAGCTGTTTTTT. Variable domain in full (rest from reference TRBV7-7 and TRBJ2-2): GAGVSQSPRYKVTKRGQDVTLRCDPISSHATLYWYQQALGQGPEFLTYFNYEAQPDKSGLPSDRFSAERPEGSISTLTIQRTEQRDSAMYRCASSRNTVGANTGELFFGEGSRLTVL.

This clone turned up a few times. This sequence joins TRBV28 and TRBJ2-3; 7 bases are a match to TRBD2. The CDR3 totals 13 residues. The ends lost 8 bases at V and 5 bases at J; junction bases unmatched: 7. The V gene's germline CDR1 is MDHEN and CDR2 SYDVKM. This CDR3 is CASWGGVKDTQYF. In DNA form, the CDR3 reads TGTGCCAGCTGGGGGGGGGTTAAAGATACGCAGTATTTT.

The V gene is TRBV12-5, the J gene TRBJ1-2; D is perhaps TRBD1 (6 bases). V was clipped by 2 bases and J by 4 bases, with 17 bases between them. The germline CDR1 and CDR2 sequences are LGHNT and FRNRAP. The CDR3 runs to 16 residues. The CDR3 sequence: CASGLPQGSGGYGYTF. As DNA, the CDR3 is TGTGCTAGTGGTTTGCCACAGGGCTCGGGAGGCTATGGCTACACCTTC.

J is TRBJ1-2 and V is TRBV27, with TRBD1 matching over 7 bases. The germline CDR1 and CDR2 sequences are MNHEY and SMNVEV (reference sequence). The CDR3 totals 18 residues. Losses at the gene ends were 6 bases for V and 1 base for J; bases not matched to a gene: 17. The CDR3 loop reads CASSPDRDRRVHNYGYTF. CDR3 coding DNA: TGTGCCAGCAGCCCCGACAGGGACCGAAGGGTCCATAACTATGGCTACACCTTC.

DNA for the CDR3: TGTGCCAGCAGCCTGGGGGCCGGGACAGGGGTTGGCGGGCAGCCCCAGCATTTT. Translated, it gives CASSLGAGTGVGGQPQHF. The chain links TRBV7-8 to TRBJ1-5; 10 bases agree with TRBD1. CDR3 length: 18 residues. V trimming: 5 bases; J trimming: 7 bases; junction bases outside the gene matches: 17. The germline CDR1 and CDR2 sequences are SGHVS and FQNEAQ.

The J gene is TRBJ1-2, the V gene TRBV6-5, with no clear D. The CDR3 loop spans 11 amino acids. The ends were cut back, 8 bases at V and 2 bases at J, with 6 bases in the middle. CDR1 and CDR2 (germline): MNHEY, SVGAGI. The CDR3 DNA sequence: TGTGCCAGCTCCACAAACTATGGCTACACCTTC. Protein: CASSTNYGYTF.

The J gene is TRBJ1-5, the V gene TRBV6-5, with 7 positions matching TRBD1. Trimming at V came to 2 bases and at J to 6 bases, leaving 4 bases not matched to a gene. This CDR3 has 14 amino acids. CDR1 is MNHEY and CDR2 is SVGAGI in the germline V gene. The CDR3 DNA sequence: TGTGCCAGCAGTTACCGACAGGGAGGTCAGCCCCAGCATTTT. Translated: CASSYRQGGQPQHF.